One and the same sample provided the 8 T cell receptor beta chains below, sequenced in a study of T-cell reconstitution after alpha-beta-depleted transplantation in children listed by TCRdb under 2016. Library construction relied on PCR. Sequencing was performed on an Illumina HiSeq 2500. To normalize quantification of the TCRbeta repertoire, the TCR libraries were built with molecular barcoding that relied on unique molecular identifiers. TCRdb took the public reads, trimmed them with fastp at Q25, ran MiXCR for clone calling and kept in-frame beta chains. Each CDR3 protein gets just one entry, which takes the most common genes and DNA from the rows behind it. In all, the sample holds about a million distinct CDR3 sequences, and about 30% of those were seen once. Of the sample, about 28% falls within the top ten clones. Explained via the paper, the treatment or condition label denotes: allogeneic hematopoietic cell transplantation with graft depleted of TCRalphabeta T cells and CD19 B cells.

Sequencing used PBMCs, mostly from graft donor cells, obtained 360 days after TCRalphabeta/CD19-depleted stem cell transplant. The receptor set was obtained from a boy under two years old who had a stem cell transplant for SCID, so the T cells may come from the graft donor.

This chain uses TRBV27 with TRBJ2-1; 9 bases align to TRBD1. This CDR3 has 16 residues. The V gene's germline CDR1 is MNHEY and CDR2 SMNVEV (reference sequence). V lost 2 bases and J lost 2; bases outside the gene matches: 4. The CDR3: CASSLTRQGAYNEQFF. CDR3 in DNA: TGTGCCAGCAGTTTAACCCGACAGGGGGCCTACAATGAGCAGTTCTTC.

The chain recombines TRBV2 with TRBJ1-1; D not resolved. The CDR3 is 14 amino acids. Germline-derived CDR1 and CDR2 are SNHLY and FYNNEI. With 5 bases removed from V and 3 bases from J, the gap between germline ends came to 13 bases. The CDR3 protein is CASSKGAGYTEAFF. The DNA for the CDR3 is TGTGCCAGCAGTAAGGGAGCGGGGTACACTGAAGCTTTCTTT.

This clonotype was seen only a few times. The V and J genes are TRBV4-2 and TRBJ2-1, with D perhaps assigned TRBD1 or TRBD2 (5 bases each). CDR1 is LGHNA and CDR2 is YNFKEQ in the germline V gene. The CDR3 sequence is 17 residues long. Trimming cost V 1 base and J 5 bases, with 18 bases left between them. The CDR3 DNA sequence: TGTGCCAGCAGCCAAGTGTATCGTGAGGGGTTAAACAATGAGCAGTTCTTC. This encodes CASSQVYREGLNNEQFF.

The CDR3 reads CASSYQGYFPISGANVLTF. The CDR3 coding sequence is TGTGCCAGCAGTTACCAGGGGTATTTTCCCATCTCTGGGGCCAACGTCCTGACTTTC. The rearrangement uses TRBV28 and TRBJ2-6; weak D call: TRBD1 (6 bases). The V end was cut by 4 bases, the J end by 0 bases, with 19 bases between. The CDR3 is 19 residues long. Germline V CDR1 and CDR2: MDHEN, SYDVKM.

The chain links TRBV12-3 or TRBV12-4 to TRBJ1-5, with a possible D match to TRBD1 (6 bases). The CDR3 covers 15 residues. Trimming removed 5 bases at V and 2 bases at J, with 13 bases between. CDR3 bases: TGTGCCAGCAGTATAGGGGGGCCCGGCAATCAGCCCCAGCATTTT. Translating gives CASSIGGPGNQPQHF.

The chain couples TRBV20-1 to TRBJ2-2; 10 nucleotides align to TRBD2. The CDR3 has 17 amino acids. In germline, CDR1 is DFQATT, CDR2 SNEGSKA (reference sequence). V lost 0 bases to trimming and J lost 4 bases; unmatched junction nucleotides: 8. As DNA, the CDR3 is TGCAGTGCTAGAGATCCTAGCGGGGGAGCAATCACCGGGGAGCTGTTTTTT. Protein product: CSARDPSGGAITGELFF.

V is TRBV20-1 and J is TRBJ2-1; TRBD1 agrees at 8 bases. Germline trimming cut 5 bases from V and 8 bases from J; bases unmatched to any gene: 14. From germline, CDR1 is DFQATT and CDR2 SNEGSKA (reference sequence). The CDR3 runs to 15 residues. Here the CDR3 DNA reads TGCAGTGCTGGGGTGTCAGGGGGCCTCTTTGATGAGCAGTTCTTC. Its protein product is CSAGVSGGLFDEQFF.

This clonotype was found many times. The rearrangement uses TRBV5-5 and TRBJ1-5, with D unresolved. The CDR3 extends over 17 amino acids. The germline CDR1 and CDR2 sequences are SGHKS and YYEKEE (reference sequence). Trimming took 4 bases from V and 0 from J, leaving 17 bases between them. The CDR3 region is CASSKVAASPSNQPQHF. For the CDR3, the DNA is TGTGCCAGCAGCAAGGTGGCGGCAAGCCCTAGCAATCAGCCCCAGCATTTT.